One and the same sample provided the 5 T cell receptor beta chains below, sequenced in a study of T cell changes during pregnancy in multiple sclerosis. Here immunoSEQ multiplex PCR was the method, and the copy in TCRdb shows in-frame clones only, minus some. The sample comprises more than 35,000 clones, roughly nine tenths of which are singletons, and less than 0.55% rests with the top ten. The sequences come from CD4+ T cells from peripheral blood mononuclear cells, collected in the third trimester of pregnancy. Source of these receptors: a female donor in good health, enrolled as a control in a pregnancy study.

This chain joins TRBV4-2 and TRBJ1-5; 7 nucleotides match TRBD1. The junction had 5 bases not matched to a gene; V was cut back by 2 bases and J by 4 bases. This CDR3 contains 15 residues. In germline, CDR1 is LGHNA, CDR2 YNFKEQ. In DNA form, the CDR3 reads TGTGCCAGCAGCCAAAAACTACAGGGGAATCAGCCCCAGCATTTT. Protein product: CASSQKLQGNQPQHF.

The chain combines TRBV19 with TRBJ2-2; 8 bases match TRBD1. The length of the CDR3 is 16 residues. Germline CDR1 LNHDA, CDR2 SQIVND (reference sequence). After removal of 2 bases from V and 3 bases from J, the junction contained 5 bases not matched to a gene. The chain's CDR3 is CASSISGTGYTGELFF. The DNA for the CDR3 is TGTGCCAGTAGTATATCCGGGACAGGATACACCGGGGAGCTGTTTTTT.

The genes are TRBV10-2 and TRBJ1-2; tentatively, D is TRBD1 (6 bases). This CDR3 is built from 13 residues. The germline V gene has CDR1 WSHSY and CDR2 SAAADI. V shed 5 bases and J shed 7 bases, with 14 bases lying between them. The CDR3 coding sequence is TGCGCCAGCAGTTCCCAGGGGTCTAGTGGCTACACCTTC. Translation gives CASSSQGSSGYTF.

The chain employs TRBV6-6 and TRBJ2-3; no reliable D call. The ends were cut back, 0 bases at V and 4 bases at J, with 11 bases in the middle. The CDR3 runs to 15 residues. CDR1 and CDR2 from the germline V gene are MNHNY and SVGAGI (reference sequence). CDR3 in amino acids: CASSYSGLSPDTQYF. For the CDR3, the DNA is TGTGCCAGCAGTTACTCTGGGCTCAGTCCAGATACGCAGTATTTT.

This chain joins TRBV5-1 and TRBJ2-7; a weak D match, TRBD2 (5 bases). This CDR3 comprises 15 residues. Germline loops: CDR1 SGHRS, CDR2 YFSETQ. Trimming removed 0 bases from V and 3 bases from J, with 13 bases in between. The CDR3 DNA is TGCGCCAGCAGCTTGGGGGTAGCGCGGTACTACGAGCAGTACTTC. The encoded protein is CASSLGVARYYEQYF.